Presented here are 8 T cell receptor beta chains from one specimen sequenced in a study of blood T cell repertoires in COVID-19. Using immunoSEQ multiplex PCR, the repertoire was profiled, and TCRdb retains in-frame clones only, with some absent. The sample carries around 200,000 clones, 65% to 90% recorded once. The sample taken for sequencing was PBMCs or T cells enriched from blood (not recorded which). Receptors were obtained from a woman aged 25 to 39 who had been exposed to COVID-19.

The chain links TRBV5-1 to TRBJ1-2; 8 bases are shared with TRBD1. The V gene end was trimmed by 0 bases and the J gene end by 8 bases; junction bases not matched to a gene: 18. The CDR3 runs to 18 residues. In germline, CDR1 is SGHRS, CDR2 YFSETQ. CDR3 sequence reads: CASSLDPTGAPPDGGYTF. CDR3 coding DNA: TGCGCCAGCAGCTTGGACCCGACAGGGGCCCCCCCTGATGGAGGCTACACCTTC.

This clone was found once. The J gene is TRBJ2-7, the V gene TRBV4-2; 9 nucleotides match TRBD2. V dropped 0 bases and J dropped 6; count of bases not matched to a gene: 9. CDR1 and CDR2 (germline): LGHNA, YNFKEQ. The CDR3 is 16 amino acids. The DNA for the CDR3 is TGTGCCAGCAGCCAAGATTCGGGCGGGGGGGCGGCCGAGCAGTACTTC. This encodes CASSQDSGGGAAEQYF.

The rearrangement joins TRBV15 to TRBJ1-5; D might be TRBD1 (5 bases). Germline V gene data show CDR1 as LNHNV and CDR2 as YYDKDF (reference sequence). The CDR3 consists of 19 residues. V lost 1 base and J lost 9, with 28 bases in between. CDR3 residues: CATSRGRRGGGQSFGPQHF. The CDR3 coding sequence is TGTGCCACCAGCAGAGGTCGTCGGGGGGGAGGGCAGAGCTTTGGGCCCCAGCATTTT.

The genes are TRBV19 and TRBJ2-1, with D maybe TRBD2 (7 bases). V lost 7 bases and J lost 7, with 23 bases in between. Germline-derived CDR1 and CDR2 are LNHDA and SQIVND (reference sequence). The length of the CDR3 is 16 residues. CDR3 loop: CASTDPSVGGRNEQFF. CDR3 DNA sequence: TGTGCCAGTACCGATCCGTCCGTGGGGGGGCGTAATGAGCAGTTCTTC.

The chain carries TRBV18 and TRBJ2-7; 7 nucleotides agree with TRBD1. CDR3 size: 13 residues. From germline, CDR1 is KGHSH and CDR2 LQKENI. V lost 2 bases and J lost 4; bases outside the gene matches: 2. CDR3 bases: TGTGCCAGCTCACCAACAGGGGAGTACGAGCAGTACTTC. Amino acids: CASSPTGEYEQYF.

As DNA, the CDR3 is TGTGCCAGCAGCTTCGGTCGCAATCAGCCCCAGCATTTT. Translated: CASSFGRNQPQHF. This rearrangement joins TRBV11-2 to TRBJ1-5; D remains ambiguous. Per germline, CDR1 SGHAT and CDR2 FQNNGV. The V gene lost 3 bases and the J gene lost 2 bases, with 5 bases spanning the gap. The CDR3 extends over 13 amino acids.

The genes are TRBV6-6 and TRBJ1-3; weak D call: TRBD1 (5 bases). CDR3 size: 16 residues. V lost 7 bases, J lost 2 bases, and 18 bases lay in between. Per the germline V gene, CDR1 is MNHNY and CDR2 is SVGAGI (reference sequence). DNA for the CDR3: TGTGCCAGCACCCGCCTCGCCGGGACTGCTGGAAACACCATATATTTT. This translates into CASTRLAGTAGNTIYF.

The chain carries TRBV7-2 and TRBJ1-1; D not resolved. The CDR3 loop spans 13 amino acids. V was shortened by 0 bases and J by 7 bases, with 9 bases between the two germline ends. Looked up from germline, CDR1 is SGHTA and CDR2 is FQGNSA. CDR3 protein: CASSLAAEDEAFF. Here the CDR3 DNA reads TGTGCCAGCAGCTTAGCGGCGGAGGATGAAGCTTTCTTT.